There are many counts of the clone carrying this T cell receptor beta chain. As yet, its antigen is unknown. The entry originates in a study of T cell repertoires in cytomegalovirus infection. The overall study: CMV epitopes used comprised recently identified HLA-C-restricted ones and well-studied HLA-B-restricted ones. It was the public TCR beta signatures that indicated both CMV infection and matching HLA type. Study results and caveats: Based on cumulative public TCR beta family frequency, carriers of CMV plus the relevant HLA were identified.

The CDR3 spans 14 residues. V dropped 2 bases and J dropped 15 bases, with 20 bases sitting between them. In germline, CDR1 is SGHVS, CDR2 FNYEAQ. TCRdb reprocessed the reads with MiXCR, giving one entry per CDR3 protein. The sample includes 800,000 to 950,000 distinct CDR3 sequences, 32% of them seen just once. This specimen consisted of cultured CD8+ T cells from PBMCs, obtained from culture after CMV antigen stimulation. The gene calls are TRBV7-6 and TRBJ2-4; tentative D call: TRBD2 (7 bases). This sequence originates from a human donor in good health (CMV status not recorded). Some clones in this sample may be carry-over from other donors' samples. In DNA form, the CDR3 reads TGTGCCAGCAGCTTAACCTTTACGGGGGGCCTCCTGTACTTC. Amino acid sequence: CASSLTFTGGLLYF.